These 20 T cell receptor beta chains originate from one sample sequenced in a study of T cells after yellow fever vaccination. In TCRdb, the 5' RACE reads were re-called with MiXCR into one record per CDR3 protein. The sample has roughly 150,000 distinct CDR3 sequences, under 7.5% seen once. The specimen comprised CD4+ T cells sorted from PBMCs, sampled 5 to 6 days after the first yellow fever vaccination. The receptors were sampled from a man aged 18 to 35 who received the YFV17D yellow fever vaccine.

The table lists this clonotype with many counts. The V call is TRBV28, the J call TRBJ1-5; D is perhaps TRBD1 (6 bases). The V end lost 2 bases, the J end lost 4 bases, and 12 bases lay between the germline ends. From germline, CDR1 is MDHEN and CDR2 SYDVKM. This CDR3 contains 15 residues. The CDR3 region is CASSLGQTGNQPQHF. DNA of the CDR3: TGTGCCAGCAGTTTAGGCCAAACAGGGAATCAGCCCCAGCATTTT.

The sample holds a few counts of this clonotype. The genes are TRBV27 and TRBJ1-6; TRBD1 matches at 8 bases. Germline lookup yields CDR1 MNHEY and CDR2 SMNVEV (reference sequence). The CDR3 consists of 15 residues. With 5 bases clipped from V and 10 bases from J, the junction kept 10 bases outside the gene matches. In nucleotides, the CDR3 is TGTGCCAGCAGTATTAGGGGACAGGTTGGGTCACCCCTCCACTTT. Translation: CASSIRGQVGSPLHF.

The V and J genes are TRBV24-1 and TRBJ2-2; D ambiguous. The CDR3 extends over 14 amino acids. Germline loops: CDR1 KGHDR, CDR2 SFDVKD. V gave up 3 bases and J gave up 8 bases, with 12 bases separating them. CDR3 bases: TGTGCCACCAGTGATGTAGGGTTCCGAGGGGAGCTGTTTTTT. It codes for CATSDVGFRGELFF.

This clonotype was observed at least ten times. J is TRBJ2-7 and V is TRBV6-6; D may be TRBD1 (6 bases). Trimming stripped 2 bases from V and 5 bases from J, with 10 bases between. The CDR3 has 13 amino acids. Germline V CDR1 and CDR2: MNHNY, SVGAGI (reference sequence). The CDR3 region has the DNA TGTGCCAGCAGTTACGGGACACAGAACGAGCAGTACTTC. Amino acids: CASSYGTQNEQYF.

This clonotype was picked up many times. V is TRBV5-4 and J is TRBJ2-1; D remains ambiguous. The V gene lost 3 bases and the J gene lost 7 bases, with 5 bases spanning the gap. The CDR3 spans 11 residues. Germline lookup yields CDR1 SGHNT and CDR2 YYREEE (reference sequence). CDR3 sequence reads: CASSWGNEQFF. CDR3 nucleotide sequence: TGTGCCAGCAGCTGGGGTAATGAGCAGTTCTTC.

This clonotype was detected many times. The chain is built from TRBV29-1 and TRBJ2-1; D unclear. Trimming removed 6 bases from V and 1 base from J, with 7 bases in between. The CDR3 is made up of 12 amino acids. Germline lookup yields CDR1 SQVTM and CDR2 ANQGSEA. Written as DNA, the CDR3 is TGCAGCGTGGCCTGGTCCTACAATGAGCAGTTCTTC. Translation: CSVAWSYNEQFF.

This clonotype was recorded many times. The chain couples TRBV29-1 to TRBJ1-1; the D is unclear. The germline V and J ends were trimmed by 5 bases and 1 base, with 2 bases remaining between them. Germline V gives CDR1 SQVTM, CDR2 ANQGSEA. The CDR3 sequence is 10 residues long. CDR3 region: CSVQNTEAFF. The CDR3 DNA sequence: TGCAGCGTTCAGAACACTGAAGCTTTCTTT.

This clonotype occurred many times. This chain links TRBV3-1 with TRBJ2-3; 10 bases line up with TRBD2. Germline CDR1 LGHDT, CDR2 YNNKEL (reference sequence). V was pared by 1 base and J by 8 bases, with 9 bases of the junction left unmatched. This CDR3 contains 16 residues. As DNA, the CDR3 is TGTGCCAGCAGCCAAGGGGTCAGCGGGGGGGCCGGTACGCAGTATTTT. Translation gives CASSQGVSGGAGTQYF.

This clonotype has a count of ten or more. The chain recombines TRBV12-3 or TRBV12-4 with TRBJ2-5, with a possible D match to TRBD2 (6 bases). V was clipped by 1 base and J by 4 bases, with 16 bases between them. The CDR3 spans 16 residues. CDR3 sequence reads: CASSLEWRGPGETQYF. CDR3 bases: TGTGCCAGCAGTTTAGAGTGGCGGGGTCCGGGAGAGACCCAGTACTTC.

This clonotype was counted a few times. The rearrangement links TRBV20-1 to TRBJ1-1; tentatively, D is TRBD1 (6 bases). Germline CDR1 and CDR2: DFQATT and SNEGSKA (reference sequence). This CDR3 region has 12 residues. V lost 3 bases, J lost 4 bases, and 9 bases lay in between. For the CDR3, the DNA is TGCAGTGCTAGTGAGGGGGTCACTGAAGCTTTCTTT. Protein: CSASEGVTEAFF.

The chain recombines TRBV20-1 with TRBJ2-3; maybe TRBD2 (6 bases). This CDR3 has 15 residues. Trimming stripped 6 bases from V and 0 bases from J, with 16 bases between. Germline V lookup: CDR1 DFQATT, CDR2 SNEGSKA (reference sequence). CDR3 bases: TGCAGTGCCCAACGGGGGATGCAGAGCACAGATACGCAGTATTTT. Its translation: CSAQRGMQSTDTQYF.

This clonotype has at least ten counts. V and J are TRBV4-3 and TRBJ1-4; D is unresolved. Trimming took 1 base from V and 0 from J, leaving 6 bases between them. There are 15 residues in the CDR3. CDR1 is LGHNA and CDR2 is YSLEER in the germline V gene. The CDR3 protein is CASSQGWATNEKLFF. CDR3 in DNA: TGCGCCAGCAGCCAAGGATGGGCAACTAATGAAAAACTGTTTTTT.

This clonotype appeared many times. The CDR3 sequence: CASSSLLDGLITGELFF. The DNA of the CDR3 is TGTGCCAGCAGCTCCCTACTGGACGGACTTATCACCGGGGAGCTGTTTTTT. The rearrangement uses TRBV7-2 and TRBJ2-2, with a weak D call TRBD2 (5 bases). Looked up from germline, CDR1 is SGHTA and CDR2 is FQGNSA. The CDR3 consists of 17 residues. V was trimmed by 4 bases and J by 4 bases, leaving 19 bases between them.

This clonotype was counted many times. The chain employs TRBV6-1 and TRBJ1-1; D is unresolved. This CDR3 region has 14 residues. The V and J ends lost 10 bases and 0 bases respectively, with 15 bases between them. The germline V gene has CDR1 MNHNS and CDR2 SASEGT. CDR3 loop: CAISPGNLNTEAFF. The CDR3 nucleotides are TGTGCCATTTCACCCGGGAACTTGAACACTGAAGCTTTCTTT.

The CDR3: CASRGLWTNEKLFF. Written as DNA, the CDR3 is TGTGCCAGTAGGGGACTCTGGACTAATGAAAAACTGTTTTTT. This chain uses TRBV19 with TRBJ1-4, with D perhaps matching TRBD1 (5 bases). Germline CDR1 is LNHDA and CDR2 is SQIVND (reference sequence). The CDR3 is 14 amino acids. Trimming shortened V by 6 bases and J by 2 bases, and 10 bases separated the two germline ends.

There are many counts of this clonotype. This rearrangement joins TRBV12-3 or TRBV12-4 to TRBJ1-2; TRBD1 matches at 7 bases. After removal of 5 bases from V and 6 bases from J, the junction contained 9 bases not matched to a gene. The CDR3 covers 14 residues. CDR3 protein: CASSLQGIPNGYTF. Written as DNA, the CDR3 is TGTGCCAGCAGTCTACAGGGGATCCCAAATGGCTACACCTTC.

J is TRBJ1-5 and V is TRBV7-9; D unclear. V lost 6 bases to trimming and J lost 2 bases, with 17 bases between them. Germline assignment: CDR1 SEHNR and CDR2 FQNEAQ (reference sequence). The CDR3 extends over 16 amino acids. CDR3 in amino acids: CASSGFEGGGNQPQHF. The CDR3 coding sequence is TGTGCCAGCAGTGGCTTCGAGGGAGGTGGCAATCAGCCCCAGCATTTT. Together with reference TRBV7-9 and TRBJ1-5, the CDR3 gives the full variable domain: DTGVSQNPRHKITKRGQNVTFRCDPISEHNRLYWYRQTLGQGPEFLTYFQNEAQLEKSRLLSDRFSAERPKGSFSTLEIQRTEQGDSAMYLCASSGFEGGGNQPQHFGDGTRLSIL.

This clonotype was counted ten times or more. V is TRBV5-1 and J is TRBJ2-7, with a tentative D call TRBD1 (6 bases). CDR1 and CDR2 (germline): SGHRS, YFSETQ. The CDR3 consists of 15 residues. V dropped 5 bases and J dropped 6 bases, with 21 bases sitting between them. The CDR3 loop reads CASSQSGGAVGEQYV. As DNA, the CDR3 is TGCGCCAGCAGTCAGTCTGGGGGCGCAGTGGGCGAGCAGTACGTC.

About this clonotype: It may be a read error: a sequence one base away is much more abundant. This chain joins TRBV7-9 and TRBJ2-2, with unresolved D. The V gene lost 1 base and the J gene lost 6 bases, with 6 bases spanning the gap. The CDR3 runs 13 residues. In germline, CDR1 is SEHNR, CDR2 FQNEAQ (reference sequence). The CDR3: CASSLEHAGELFF. The CDR3 bases are TGTGCCAGCAGCTTAGAGCACGCCGGGGAGCTGTTTTTT.

This clonotype was seen at least ten times. The chain links TRBV10-3 to TRBJ1-2; a possible D gene is TRBD1 (5 bases). The V and J ends lost 6 bases and 0 bases respectively, with 14 bases between them. The CDR3 spans 15 residues. The V gene's germline CDR1 is ENHRY and CDR2 SYGVKD. In DNA form, the CDR3 reads TGTGCCATCAGGTCCGGGACCTCGACTAACTATGGCTACACCTTC. It specifies CAIRSGTSTNYGYTF.